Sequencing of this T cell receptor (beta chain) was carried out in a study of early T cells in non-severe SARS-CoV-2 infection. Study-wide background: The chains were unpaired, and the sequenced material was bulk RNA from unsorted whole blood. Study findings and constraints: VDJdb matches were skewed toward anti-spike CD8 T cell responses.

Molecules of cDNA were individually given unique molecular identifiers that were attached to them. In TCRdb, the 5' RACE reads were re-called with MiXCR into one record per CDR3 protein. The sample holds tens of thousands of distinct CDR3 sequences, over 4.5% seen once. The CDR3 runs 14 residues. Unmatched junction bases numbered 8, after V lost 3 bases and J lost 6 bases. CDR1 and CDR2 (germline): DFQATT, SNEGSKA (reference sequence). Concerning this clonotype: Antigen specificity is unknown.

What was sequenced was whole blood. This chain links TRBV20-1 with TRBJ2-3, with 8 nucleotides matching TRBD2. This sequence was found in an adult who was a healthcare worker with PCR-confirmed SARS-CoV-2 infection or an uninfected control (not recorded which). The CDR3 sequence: CSASLAGTGDTQYF. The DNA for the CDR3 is TGCAGTGCTAGCTTAGCGGGAACGGGGGATACGCAGTATTTT.